These 23 T cell receptor beta chains were sequenced from one sample in a study of T-cell memory formation after mild COVID-19. TCRdb recomputed calls from the 5' RACE reads with MiXCR, one row per CDR3 protein. The table shows some 300,000 distinct CDR3 sequences, with 15% to 20% occurring only once. The sequenced material came from PBMCs or a T cell subset sorted from them (not recorded which). The receptors were gathered from a man aged 18-30 years who had mild COVID-19 (a few samples of this study predate the infection). Cell type and time point are not known.

This chain connects TRBV2 to TRBJ2-7; 8 bases agree with TRBD1. The length of the CDR3 is 15 residues. The J segment lost 6 bases and the V segment lost 3 bases, leaving 10 bases of the junction unmatched. Germline CDR1 reads SNHLY; CDR2 reads FYNNEI. CDR3 residues: CASSEVGQGAGEQYF. The CDR3, as DNA: TGTGCCAGCAGTGAGGTGGGTCAGGGGGCTGGCGAGCAGTACTTC. The full variable domain, completed using reference TRBV2 and TRBJ2-7, is EPEVTQTPSHQVTQMGQEVILRCVPISNHLYFYWYRQILGQKVEFLVSFYNNEISEKSEIFDDQFSVERPDGSNFTLKIRSTKLEDSAMYFCASSEVGQGAGEQYFGPGTRLTVT.

This clonotype was recorded a few times. V is TRBV7-2 and J is TRBJ2-1; D is uncertain. V was shortened by 5 bases and J by 10 bases, with 15 bases between the two germline ends. Germline CDR1 reads SGHTA; CDR2 reads FQGNSA. The CDR3 is made up of 13 amino acids. CDR3 sequence: CASSPQRLAEQFF. The CDR3 region has the DNA TGTGCCAGCAGCCCTCAGCGATTGGCCGAGCAGTTCTTC.

The V gene is TRBV5-1, the J gene TRBJ2-5; D gene unclear. The CDR3 is made up of 16 amino acids. Germline lookup yields CDR1 SGHRS and CDR2 YFSETQ. V was cut by 3 bases and J by 2 bases, with 17 bases left in between. CDR3 amino acids: CASSSLGTQFQETQYF. The CDR3 nucleotides are TGCGCCAGCAGCTCGCTAGGCACACAGTTTCAAGAGACCCAGTACTTC.

A few counts support this clonotype. The chain carries TRBV5-1 and TRBJ2-7, with 8 bases fitting TRBD1. J lost 4 bases, V lost 4 bases, and 4 bases had no gene match. Germline CDR1 SGHRS, CDR2 YFSETQ. This CDR3 has 13 amino acids. CDR3 protein: CASSPDRGYEQYV. CDR3 nucleotide sequence: TGCGCCAGCAGCCCCGACAGGGGATACGAGCAGTACGTC.

This clonotype was seen only a few times. The chain links TRBV4-1 to TRBJ2-7; TRBD1 matches at 7 bases. The CDR3 contains 15 residues. Looked up from germline, CDR1 is MGHRA and CDR2 is YSYEKL. V lost 1 base to trimming and J lost 3 bases; unmatched junction nucleotides: 6. The CDR3 reads CASSQAGQTFYEQYF. In DNA form, the CDR3 reads TGCGCCAGCAGCCAAGCGGGACAGACCTTCTACGAGCAGTACTTC.

This clonotype turned up a few times. The gene calls are TRBV12-3 or TRBV12-4 and TRBJ1-3; D is possibly TRBD1 (5 bases). V was pared by 8 bases and J by 0 bases, with 20 bases between. The length of the CDR3 is 17 residues. The DNA of the CDR3 is TGTGCCAGCCGCAGGAGGGGAGGGACGTTCTCTGGAAACACCATATATTTT. Protein sequence: CASRRRGGTFSGNTIYF.

This clonotype was detected many times. The V call is TRBV12-3 or TRBV12-4, the J call TRBJ2-7, with TRBD1 matching over 7 bases. The CDR3 spans 15 residues. The V and J ends lost 6 bases and 1 base, in that order; junction bases with no gene match: 9. The CDR3 spells CASSQTAQGSYEQYF. The CDR3 coding sequence is TGTGCCAGCAGCCAAACCGCACAGGGGTCCTACGAGCAGTACTTC.

The CDR3 sequence is CASSLAFGNQPQHF. As DNA, the CDR3 is TGCGCCAGCTCCCTGGCTTTTGGCAATCAGCCCCAGCATTTT. This chain connects TRBV5-1 to TRBJ1-5; D uncertain. Germline CDR1 and CDR2: SGHRS and YFSETQ. With 7 bases removed from V and 2 bases from J, the gap between germline ends came to 13 bases. This CDR3 has 14 residues.

The CDR3 DNA follows: TGCAGCGTTGATTTTCGGGACAGGGATGAAAAACTGTTTTTT. Protein sequence: CSVDFRDRDEKLFF. This chain joins TRBV29-1 and TRBJ1-4; 9 bases line up with TRBD1. V lost 3 bases and J lost 6; bases outside the gene matches: 5. Germline CDR1 and CDR2: SQVTM and ANQGSEA. The length of the CDR3 is 14 residues.

This sequence joins TRBV7-9 and TRBJ2-3; 8 nucleotides match TRBD2. The CDR3 extends over 15 amino acids. V trimming: 4 bases; J trimming: 1 base; junction bases outside the gene matches: 4. The V gene's germline CDR1 is SEHNR and CDR2 FQNEAQ (reference sequence). The DNA for the CDR3 is TGTGCCAGCAGCTCGGGGGGGCCAGGCACAGATACGCAGTATTTT. This encodes CASSSGGPGTDTQYF.

This chain connects TRBV6-1 to TRBJ2-7; maybe TRBD2 (5 bases). This CDR3 contains 15 residues. Trimming left V 3 bases short and J 3 bases short, with 15 bases between. CDR1 and CDR2 from the germline V gene are MNHNS and SASEGT. This CDR3 is CASSDGWSTSYEQYF. CDR3 sequence (DNA): TGTGCCAGCAGTGACGGGTGGAGCACTAGCTACGAGCAGTACTTC.

The genes are TRBV11-2 and TRBJ2-5, with 8 bases lining up with TRBD1. This CDR3 has 16 amino acids. V lost 5 bases and J lost 3; bases outside the gene matches: 11. Germline-derived CDR1 and CDR2 are SGHAT and FQNNGV. CDR3 sequence reads: CASSLNMGTGEETQYF. The CDR3 region has the DNA TGTGCCAGCAGCCTCAATATGGGGACAGGAGAAGAGACCCAGTACTTC.

The chain links TRBV15 to TRBJ2-5; D remains ambiguous. This CDR3 is built from 12 residues. The V and J ends lost 5 bases and 4 bases respectively, with 8 bases between them. Germline CDR1 reads LNHNV; CDR2 reads YYDKDF (reference sequence). The CDR3 nucleotides read TGTGCCACCAGCCCCCTGGGAGAGACCCAGTACTTC. This translates into CATSPLGETQYF.

In this sample, this clonotype turned up a few times. The CDR3 nucleotides are TGTGCCAGCAGCGCAGGCGGGGGACGGGGAGGGCCAAATTCACCCCTCCACTTT. Translation: CASSAGGGRGGPNSPLHF. The chain couples TRBV7-8 to TRBJ1-6; maybe TRBD1 (5 bases). CDR3 length equals 18 residues. Looked up from germline, CDR1 is SGHVS and CDR2 is FQNEAQ. Trimming stripped 5 bases from V and 7 bases from J, with 24 bases between. Full variable domain (remainder filled in from reference TRBV7-8 and TRBJ1-6): GAGVSQSPRYKVAKRGQDVALRCDPISGHVSLFWYQQALGQGPEFLTYFQNEAQLDKSGLPSDRFFAERPEGSVSTLKIQRTQQEDSAVYLCASSAGGGRGGPNSPLHFGNGTRLTVT.

This sequence joins TRBV18 and TRBJ2-4; TRBD2 aligns across 11 bases. Losses at the gene ends were 2 bases for V and 9 bases for J; bases not matched to a gene: 6. This CDR3 is 15 amino acids long. Germline values: CDR1 KGHSH, CDR2 LQKENI. The CDR3, as DNA: TGTGCCAGCTCACCAGAACTAGCGGGGGTGAGCATTCAGTACTTC. This sequence encodes CASSPELAGVSIQYF.

There are a few counts of this clonotype. This chain connects TRBV12-3 or TRBV12-4 to TRBJ2-1, with 8 bases fitting TRBD1. With 6 bases clipped from V and 4 bases from J, the junction kept 8 bases outside the gene matches. The length of the CDR3 is 15 residues. Here the CDR3 DNA reads TGTGCCAGCAGCCCGGACAGGGTAGGGTACAATGAGCAGTTCTTC. Its translation: CASSPDRVGYNEQFF.

A note on this clonotype: Its ends do not fully match the called genes, so a read error is possible. The chain recombines TRBV7-2 with TRBJ2-5; TRBD1 might be the D (6 bases). The germline V gene encodes CDR1 SGHTA and CDR2 FQGNSA. This CDR3 is 16 amino acids long. Written as DNA, the CDR3 is TGTGCCAGCAGCTTAGAAGGCAGGGGTGTCCAAGGGACCCAGTACTTC. Protein sequence: CASSLEGRGVQGTQYF.

This clonotype was counted only a few times. This rearrangement joins TRBV7-6 to TRBJ2-7, with D perhaps matching TRBD1 (5 bases). The germline V and J ends were trimmed by 5 bases and 3 bases, with 11 bases remaining between them. The V gene's germline CDR1 is SGHVS and CDR2 FNYEAQ. There are 13 residues in the CDR3. The CDR3, as DNA: TGTGCCAGCAGCCCCGGCAGGGACTACGAGCAGTACGTC. Protein product: CASSPGRDYEQYV.

This chain uses TRBV5-1 with TRBJ1-1, with D possibly being TRBD1 (5 bases). Trimming pared 5 bases from V and 1 base from J, leaving 18 bases between. Germline-derived CDR1 and CDR2 are SGHRS and YFSETQ. The CDR3 spans 16 residues. The CDR3 DNA sequence: TGCGCCAGCAGTCCGTGGGGGGTTACGAGGAACACTGAAGCTTTCTTT. Its protein product is CASSPWGVTRNTEAFF.

The chain is built from TRBV18 and TRBJ2-1; 11 bases match TRBD2. This CDR3 has 14 amino acids. In germline, CDR1 is KGHSH, CDR2 LQKENI. V lost 6 bases to trimming and J lost 9 bases; unmatched junction nucleotides: 7. The CDR3 protein is CASSLAGGKIEQFF. In DNA, the CDR3 is TGTGCCAGCTCTCTAGCGGGGGGCAAAATTGAGCAGTTCTTC. The variable domain in full, with the rest retrieved from reference TRBV18 and TRBJ2-1, is NAGVMQNPRHLVRRRGQEARLRCSPMKGHSHVYWYRQLPEEGLKFMVYLQKENIIDESGMPKERFSAEFPKEGPSILRIQQVVRGDSAAYFCASSLAGGKIEQFFGPGTRLTVL.

This clonotype was observed a few times. The J gene is TRBJ1-3, the V gene TRBV7-9, with TRBD1 identical over 9 bases. CDR1 and CDR2 from the germline V gene are SEHNR and FQNEAQ (reference sequence). This CDR3 has 17 residues. Trimming at V came to 5 bases and at J to 0 bases, leaving 8 bases not matched to a gene. CDR3 amino acids: CASSPKGQGDSGNTIYF. In nucleotides, the CDR3 is TGTGCCAGCAGCCCTAAGGGACAGGGAGACTCTGGAAACACCATATATTTT.

This clonotype has more than one count but fewer than ten. This chain uses TRBV29-1 with TRBJ2-1, with 8 bases fitting TRBD2. CDR3 length: 15 residues. V lost 3 bases, J lost 5 bases, and 9 bases stayed unmatched. The germline CDR1 and CDR2 sequences are SQVTM and ANQGSEA. CDR3 amino acids: CSVEPRTSSDNEQFF. The CDR3 DNA sequence: TGCAGCGTTGAGCCCAGGACTAGCAGTGACAATGAGCAGTTCTTC.

This chain uses TRBV12-3 or TRBV12-4 with TRBJ1-1; D is undetermined. V was cut by 6 bases and J by 0 bases, with 11 bases left in between. The CDR3 has 14 amino acids. DNA of the CDR3: TGTGCCAGCAGGTCGGCAGCCATGAACACTGAAGCTTTCTTT. The encoded protein is CASRSAAMNTEAFF.